These 18 T cell receptor beta chains were all obtained from the same sample, sequenced in a study of regulatory T cells in long-lasting Graves disease. The time point: persistent/refractory GD, antithyroid drugs over 5 years with positive TRAb. Researchers made the TCR library from RNA that was extracted from PBMCs. Libraries of TCR beta came from iRepertoire HTBI primers plus Arm-PCR of CDR3 regions. TCRdb called the multiplex PCR reads again in MiXCR, with one record for every CDR3 protein. Among over 450,000 distinct CDR3 sequences listed, approximately 21% were seen once. The sequenced sample was peripheral blood mononuclear cells (PBMCs), obtained when the disease was refractory, from a patient treated with antithyroid drugs. The receptors were gathered from a female donor with Graves disease.

The V and J genes are TRBV30 and TRBJ2-2, with TRBD2 identical over 8 bases. The germline gives CDR1 GTSNPN, CDR2 SVGIG (reference sequence). V lost 1 base, J lost 6 bases, and 7 bases stayed unmatched. The CDR3 length is 15 residues. Here the CDR3 DNA reads TGTGCCTGGAGTGAGTGGCGGGAGGATGCCGGGGAGCTGTTTTTT. Translating gives CAWSEWREDAGELFF.

About this clonotype: A much larger clone differs from this one at a single base, so this may be a read error. The chain is built from TRBV7-9 and TRBJ2-7; 8 bases are shared with TRBD1. Germline V gene sequence: CDR1 SEHNR, CDR2 FQNEAQ (reference sequence). The CDR3 has 14 amino acids. Trimming removed 5 bases from V and 2 bases from J; junction bases left unmatched: 5. The DNA of the CDR3 is TGTGCCAGCAGCCCCCGGGACAGGACCTACGAGCAGTACTTC. Residues: CASSPRDRTYEQYF.

J is TRBJ2-2 and V is TRBV13; 10 nucleotides align to TRBD2. CDR3 length equals 15 residues. The germline V gene has CDR1 PRHDT and CDR2 FYEKMQ (reference sequence). Unmatched junction bases numbered 9, after V lost 7 bases and J lost 7 bases. The CDR3 DNA follows: TGTGCCAGCACCAAAGGGGCTAGCGGGAGCGGGGAGCTGTTTTTT. Encoded protein: CASTKGASGSGELFF.

The table lists this clonotype with a few counts. The rearrangement links TRBV7-9 to TRBJ1-1; D is perhaps TRBD1 (5 bases). Deletions cut 5 bases from V and 6 bases from J, with 16 bases between. The germline V gene has CDR1 SEHNR and CDR2 FQNEAQ (reference sequence). The CDR3 sequence is 14 residues long. CDR3 residues: CASSAGPYGPEAFF. CDR3 bases: TGTGCCAGCAGCGCGGGACCTTATGGTCCTGAAGCTTTCTTT.

As regards this clonotype: Since a much larger clone is just one base distant, this may be a read error. The chain links TRBV7-2 to TRBJ1-1, with D unresolved. Germline V gene sequence: CDR1 SGHTA, CDR2 FQGNSA. V was pared by 5 bases and J by 7 bases, with 11 bases between. The CDR3 runs to 12 residues. In DNA, the CDR3 is TGTGCCAGCAGCCCGGAATCGGGTGAAGCTTTCTTT. As protein: CASSPESGEAFF.

This clonotype was observed many times. The CDR3 here is CASSLVVGTIPQETQYF. The DNA of the CDR3 is TGTGCCAGCAGTTTAGTTGTGGGGACGATACCTCAAGAGACCCAGTACTTC. This rearrangement joins TRBV12-3 or TRBV12-4 to TRBJ2-5, with D possibly being TRBD1 or TRBD2 (5 bases each). Trimming stripped 1 base from V and 2 bases from J, with 17 bases between. The CDR3 has 17 residues.

This clonotype was observed once. Possible read error: a much larger clone is one base away. The chain has TRBV12-3 or TRBV12-4 and TRBJ1-1; the D is unclear. CDR3 size: 12 residues. This chain's CDR3 is CAGSYGSYRAFF. CDR3 in DNA: TGTGCCGGCAGTTACGGTTCTTATAGGGCTTTCTTT.

This clonotype showed up many times. The chain links TRBV11-2 to TRBJ1-1; 8 bases map to TRBD1. The CDR3 sequence is 16 residues long. J gave up 4 bases and V 4 bases, and 11 bases lay outside the gene matches. Germline V gene sequence: CDR1 SGHAT, CDR2 FQNNGV. The CDR3 DNA follows: TGTGCCAGCAGCTCAGATCCAGGGGGCCGGGGCACTGAAGCTTTCTTT. Translation: CASSSDPGGRGTEAFF.

The rearrangement uses TRBV5-1 and TRBJ2-5; TRBD1 agrees at 8 bases. The trim removed 4 bases at V and 2 bases at J, leaving 7 bases unmatched. The CDR3 contains 15 residues. Germline lookup yields CDR1 SGHRS and CDR2 YFSETQ. The CDR3 sequence is CASSDGQGGQETQYF. In nucleotides, the CDR3 is TGCGCCAGCAGCGACGGACAGGGTGGGCAAGAGACCCAGTACTTC.

The J gene is TRBJ2-5, the V gene TRBV18; 9 bases fit TRBD1. Germline CDR1 reads KGHSH; CDR2 reads LQKENI. The CDR3 is made up of 14 amino acids. Trimming at V came to 6 bases and at J to 5 bases, leaving 7 bases not matched to a gene. DNA for the CDR3: TGTGCCAGCTCGTCCGGGACAGGGATGGAGACCCAGTACTTC. It translates to CASSSGTGMETQYF.

The V gene is TRBV7-2, the J gene TRBJ2-7; D is unresolved. Trimming took 3 bases from V and 0 from J, leaving 6 bases between them. CDR3 size: 13 residues. Germline V gene data show CDR1 as SGHTA and CDR2 as FQGNSA. For the CDR3, the DNA is TGTGCCAGCAGCTTTGGGTACTCCTACGAGCAGTACTTC. As protein: CASSFGYSYEQYF.

In its sample, this clonotype was seen a few times. The chain couples TRBV30 to TRBJ1-2; unclear D gene. Germline V CDR1 and CDR2: GTSNPN, SVGIG (reference sequence). This CDR3 region has 13 residues. V was pared by 0 bases and J by 5 bases, with 10 bases between. In DNA form, the CDR3 reads TGTGCCTGGAGTGTAGGGAGTCCATATGGCTACACCTTC. It codes for CAWSVGSPYGYTF.

This clonotype came up a few times. The chain has TRBV12-3 or TRBV12-4 and TRBJ2-2, with 9 bases fitting TRBD1. The CDR3 runs 15 residues. J was trimmed by 6 bases and V by 5 bases; bases with no gene match: 7. The chain's CDR3 is CASSPRTGAPGELFF. CDR3 DNA sequence: TGTGCCAGCAGTCCCCGGACAGGGGCCCCCGGGGAGCTGTTTTTT.

This clonotype was picked up many times. This chain joins TRBV20-1 and TRBJ2-7, with D possibly TRBD2 on 5 matching bases. Trimming shortened V by 4 bases and J by 4 bases, and 14 bases separated the two germline ends. CDR1 is DFQATT and CDR2 is SNEGSKA in the germline V gene (reference sequence). The CDR3 covers 13 residues. The CDR3 sequence is CSATLPGSYEQYF. The CDR3 bases are TGCAGTGCTACCCTCCCGGGGTCTTACGAGCAGTACTTC.

This clonotype was found many times. The chain employs TRBV9 and TRBJ1-2, with 9 positions matching TRBD1. The trim removed 1 base at V and 4 bases at J, leaving 5 bases unmatched. This CDR3 spans 15 amino acids. Germline V lookup: CDR1 SGDLS, CDR2 YYNGEE. The CDR3 spells CASSVLGQGPYGYTF. The DNA for the CDR3 is TGTGCCAGCAGCGTACTGGGACAGGGTCCCTATGGCTACACCTTC.

The V call is TRBV24-1, the J call TRBJ2-3; D unresolved. Germline V gene sequence: CDR1 KGHDR, CDR2 SFDVKD. Trimming pared 7 bases from V and 5 bases from J, leaving 9 bases between. This CDR3 contains 12 residues. The CDR3 protein is CATRGPEDTQYF. The CDR3 nucleotides read TGTGCCACCAGGGGTCCAGAAGATACGCAGTATTTT.

The genes are TRBV19 and TRBJ1-2; perhaps TRBD1 as D (6 bases). The V gene lost 1 base and the J gene lost 3 bases, with 9 bases spanning the gap. Germline values: CDR1 LNHDA, CDR2 SQIVND (reference sequence). The length of the CDR3 is 14 residues. The CDR3 sequence: CASSIAGEDYGYTF. In DNA form, the CDR3 reads TGTGCCAGTAGTATAGCAGGGGAGGACTATGGCTACACCTTC.

This clonotype appeared many times. Here the CDR3 reads CASSLDGTGSYEQYF. Written as DNA, the CDR3 is TGTGCCAGCAGCTTAGACGGGACAGGCTCCTACGAGCAGTACTTC. The V and J genes are TRBV11-1 and TRBJ2-7, with 8 bases matching TRBD1. The germline CDR1 and CDR2 sequences are SGHAT and FQDESV (reference sequence). Trimming cost V 1 base and J 0 bases; bases outside gene matches: 2. The CDR3 spans 15 residues.